The 14 T cell receptor beta chains listed next were all sequenced from one sample in a study of T cell responses to AZD1222 COVID-19 vaccine. Measured with immunoSEQ multiplex PCR; TCRdb has only the in-frame clones, and not every one. The repertoire holds about 140,000 clones, with just over 85% as singletons. Sequenced material: peripheral blood, taken 28 days after the second AZD1222 dose. These receptors all come from an adult who received the AZD1222 COVID-19 vaccine.

This chain uses TRBV2 with TRBJ2-1, with 8 bases identical to TRBD2. Germline CDR1 SNHLY, CDR2 FYNNEI. The CDR3 has 16 amino acids. The V segment lost 4 bases and the J segment 2 bases; nucleotides outside the gene matches: 7. DNA for the CDR3: TGTGCCAGCAGTGGTTACGGGCGGGGGGCCTACAATGAGCAGTTCTTC. Amino acid sequence: CASSGYGRGAYNEQFF.

The chain is built from TRBV6-4 and TRBJ1-1, with TRBD1 matching 7 bases. This CDR3 spans 14 amino acids. Per germline, CDR1 MRHNA and CDR2 SNTAGT. V lost 11 bases, J lost 1 base, and 10 bases stayed unmatched. CDR3 DNA sequence: TGTGCCGGCGACAGGGTCCGAGAGAACACTGAAGCTTTCTTT. It is translated as CAGDRVRENTEAFF.

This sequence joins TRBV6-4 and TRBJ1-5, with D maybe TRBD1 (5 bases). The CDR3 contains 13 residues. V was shortened by 4 bases and J by 3 bases, with 7 bases between the two germline ends. The V gene's germline CDR1 is MRHNA and CDR2 SNTAGT. The CDR3 loop reads CASSAGNNQPQHF. In nucleotides, the CDR3 is TGTGCCAGCAGTGCAGGGAACAATCAGCCCCAGCATTTT.

This clone was picked up a small number of times. The rearrangement uses TRBV4-1 and TRBJ2-7; no firm D call. The CDR3 extends over 14 amino acids. CDR1 and CDR2 (germline): MGHRA, YSYEKL. Trimming cost V 1 base and J 2 bases, with 9 bases left between them. The CDR3: CASSQGGLPYEQYF. CDR3 in DNA: TGCGCCAGCAGCCAAGGAGGCCTCCCCTACGAGCAGTACTTC.

The chain combines TRBV19 with TRBJ1-5; 9 bases agree with TRBD1. The germline V gene has CDR1 LNHDA and CDR2 SQIVND (reference sequence). J gave up 4 bases and V 10 bases, and 2 bases lay outside the gene matches. The CDR3 has 12 amino acids. The CDR3 reads CATGTGNQPQHF. DNA of the CDR3: TGTGCCACCGGGACAGGGAATCAGCCCCAGCATTTT. Combining the CDR3 with reference TRBV19 and TRBJ1-5 gives the whole variable domain DGGITQSPKYLFRKEGQNVTLSCEQNLNHDAMYWYRQDPGQGLRLIYYSQIVNDFQKGDIAEGYSVSREKKESFPLTVTSAQKNPTAFYLCATGTGNQPQHFGDGTRLSIL.

This clone was recorded only once. This chain uses TRBV2 with TRBJ1-5; 7 bases align to TRBD1. V gave up 3 bases and J gave up 4 bases; unmatched junction bases: 9. Per the germline V gene, CDR1 is SNHLY and CDR2 is FYNNEI. This CDR3 is 16 amino acids long. The chain's CDR3 is CASSDKTGPVNQPQHF. CDR3 bases: TGTGCCAGCAGTGATAAGACAGGGCCAGTGAATCAGCCCCAGCATTTT.

A remark on this clone: This specimen includes other DNA sequences encoding the same CDR3. The chain recombines TRBV3-1 (or the pseudogene TRBV3-2) with TRBJ2-7; D perhaps matches TRBD1 (6 bases). Trimming took off 1 base at V and 4 bases at J, with 11 bases between the two ends. CDR3 size: 14 residues. The germline V gene has CDR1 LGHDT and CDR2 YNNKEL (reference sequence). The DNA of the CDR3 is TGTGCCAGCAGCCAAGTAAGCAGGGGTTACGAGCAGTACTTC. It codes for CASSQVSRGYEQYF.

The chain is built from TRBV18 and TRBJ2-7, with 8 nucleotides matching TRBD1. J lost 2 bases, V lost 2 bases, and 5 bases had no gene match. Germline CDR1 reads KGHSH; CDR2 reads LQKENI. The CDR3 is made up of 15 amino acids. In DNA, the CDR3 is TGTGCCAGCTCACCAGGACAGGGAAACACCTACGAGCAGTACTTC. The encoded protein is CASSPGQGNTYEQYF.

The V call is TRBV29-1, the J call TRBJ1-6; D gene unclear. Trimming cost V 3 bases and J 7 bases, with 13 bases left between them. Germline CDR1 and CDR2: SQVTM and ANQGSEA. This CDR3 is 14 amino acids long. In DNA form, the CDR3 reads TGCAGCGTTGAGAGTACGCAAGGCAATTCACCCCTCCACTTT. Translating gives CSVESTQGNSPLHF.

The rearrangement joins TRBV11-2 to TRBJ2-3; 7 positions match TRBD2. The CDR3 totals 19 residues. The germline CDR1 and CDR2 sequences are SGHAT and FQNNGV. V lost 4 bases, J lost 3 bases, and 19 bases stayed unmatched. CDR3 sequence reads: CASSSTKAVGGNLTDTQYF. CDR3 coding DNA: TGTGCCAGCAGCTCGACTAAGGCGGTGGGGGGGAACTTAACAGATACGCAGTATTTT.

The J gene is TRBJ2-7, the V gene TRBV30, with a possible D match to TRBD1 (6 bases). The CDR3 sequence is 13 residues long. The germline gives CDR1 GTSNPN, CDR2 SVGIG (reference sequence). Trimming pared 3 bases from V and 5 bases from J, leaving 14 bases between. The CDR3 DNA is TGTGCCTGGAGGGGACAAGGTGGGCACGAGCAGTACTTC. Its protein product is CAWRGQGGHEQYF.

About this clone: This specimen includes other DNA sequences encoding the same CDR3. The J gene is TRBJ1-2, the V gene TRBV7-9; D call uncertain. This CDR3 region has 12 residues. V was pared by 1 base and J by 3 bases, with 3 bases between. Germline V gene sequence: CDR1 SEHNR, CDR2 FQNEAQ (reference sequence). The CDR3 protein is CASSLEYYGYTF. DNA of the CDR3: TGTGCCAGCAGCTTAGAGTACTATGGCTACACCTTC. The full variable domain, completed using reference TRBV7-9 and TRBJ1-2, is DTGVSQNPRHKITKRGQNVTFRCDPISEHNRLYWYRQTLGQGPEFLTYFQNEAQLEKSRLLSDRFSAERPKGSFSTLEIQRTEQGDSAMYLCASSLEYYGYTFGSGTRLTVV.

This rearrangement joins TRBV18 to TRBJ2-6, with D perhaps TRBD1 or TRBD2 (6 bases each). The CDR3 is made up of 13 amino acids. The V gene's germline CDR1 is KGHSH and CDR2 LQKENI. The V end lost 4 bases, the J end lost 9 bases, and 10 bases lay between the germline ends. The CDR3 protein is CASSLGGNNVLTF. As DNA, the CDR3 is TGTGCCAGCTCACTAGGGGGGAACAACGTCCTGACTTTC.

The chain combines TRBV23-1 with TRBJ1-3, with 8 bases aligning to TRBD1. TRBV23-1 falls under the ORF class, with uncertain function. The ends lost 2 bases at V and 4 bases at J; junction bases unmatched: 10. The CDR3 covers 17 residues. This CDR3 is CASSQMGQVNFGNTIYF. In nucleotides, the CDR3 is TGCGCCAGCAGTCAAATGGGACAGGTGAATTTCGGAAACACCATATATTTT.